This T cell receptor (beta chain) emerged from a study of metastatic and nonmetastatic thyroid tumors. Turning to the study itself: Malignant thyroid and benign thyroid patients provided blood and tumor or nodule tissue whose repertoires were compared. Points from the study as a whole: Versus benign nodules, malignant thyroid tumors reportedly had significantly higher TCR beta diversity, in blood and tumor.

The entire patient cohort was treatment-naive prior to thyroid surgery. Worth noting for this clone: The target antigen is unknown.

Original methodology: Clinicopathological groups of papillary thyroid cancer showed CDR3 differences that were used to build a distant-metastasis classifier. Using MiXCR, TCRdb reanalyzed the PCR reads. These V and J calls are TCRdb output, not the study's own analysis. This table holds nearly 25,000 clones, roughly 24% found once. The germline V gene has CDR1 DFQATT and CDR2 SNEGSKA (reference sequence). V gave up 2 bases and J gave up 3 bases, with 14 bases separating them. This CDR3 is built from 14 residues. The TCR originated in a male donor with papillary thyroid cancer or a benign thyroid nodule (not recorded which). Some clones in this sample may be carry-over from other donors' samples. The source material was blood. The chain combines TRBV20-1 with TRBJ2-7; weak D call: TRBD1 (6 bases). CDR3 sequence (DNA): TGCAGTGCTAGAAAAGGCCCAGGGGTCTACGAGCAGTACTTC. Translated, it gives CSARKGPGVYEQYF.